This T cell receptor (beta chain) was recorded in a study of control samples from healthy donors and cancer patients (dated by TCRdb to between 2020 and 2021). Points on this clone: It lacks a known antigen. Per-nucleotide qualities are absent, and no much larger clonotype sits a single base away.

V and J are truncated by 4 bases and 2 bases respectively, leaving an intervening sequence of 10 bases. Taken from cysteine to phenylalanine, the CDR3 has 14 residues. CDR3 DNA is the only sequence kept; it has 42 bases, read in frame from the first base. Per the germline V gene (reference sequence), LGHDT is the CDR1 and YNNKEL is the CDR2. Library generation was performed with the immunoSEQ multiplex PCR assay. The source is immuneACCESS, and TCRdb retained only in-frame sequences with V and J called. Part of the clones is not carried over; for the studies checked, unresolved V genes explain less than half of this, and the remainder is unexplained. This sample is represented by around 120,000 clones; 93% of them were singletons. The ten top clones hold approximately 2.5% of the sample.

Input material: blood. The chain was built from TRBV3-1 (or the pseudogene TRBV3-2) and TRBJ2-3; tentative D gene TRBD1, with 6 bases matching. The source is a man aged 25 to 40 in good health. The nucleotide sequence is given as TGTGCCAGCAGCCGCGGACAGCTCACAGATACGCAGTATTTT. It is translated as CASSRGQLTDTQYF.